These 29 T cell receptor beta chains originate from one sample sequenced in a study of shared clonotypes between healthy human individuals. Only in-frame clones appear in the TCRdb table, and some are missing; sequencing was by immunoSEQ multiplex PCR. Seen here are some 2 million clones, 95% observed once, and the top ten hold 0.1% to 0.15%. Sequencing was performed on naive CD4+ T cells sorted from blood. This sample's subset: CD45RA+ positively selected. All receptors derive from a man between 18 and 29 years old in good health.

The DNA of the CDR3 is TGTGCCAGCTCACCCCAGGCCGGACAGGGCGGCTATGGCTACACCTTC. Protein: CASSPQAGQGGYGYTF. The chain is built from TRBV18 and TRBJ1-2, with 8 bases matching TRBD1. J lost 4 bases, V lost 3 bases, and 10 bases had no gene match. Looked up from germline, CDR1 is KGHSH and CDR2 is LQKENI. This CDR3 spans 16 amino acids.

This clone has just one count. V is TRBV10-1 and J is TRBJ2-3; D is possibly TRBD2 (7 bases). This CDR3 has 15 residues. V dropped 0 bases and J dropped 4 bases, with 11 bases sitting between them. CDR1 and CDR2 from the germline V gene are WNHNN and SYGVQD (reference sequence). Written as DNA, the CDR3 is TGCGCCAGCAGTGAGTCAGGGGGGGCTGCAGATACGCAGTATTTT. Encoded protein: CASSESGGAADTQYF.

Concerning this clone: The sample has other DNA sequences that encode this CDR3 too. The CDR3 spells CASSEAGVNTEAFF. CDR3 sequence (DNA): TGTGCCAGCAGTGAGGCAGGGGTTAACACTGAAGCTTTCTTT. The rearrangement joins TRBV25-1 to TRBJ1-1; possibly TRBD1 for D (6 bases). Germline V gene sequence: CDR1 MGHDK, CDR2 SYGVNS. The CDR3 is 14 amino acids. V was pared by 3 bases and J by 2 bases, with 10 bases between.

The V and J genes are TRBV7-2 and TRBJ2-5; D is undetermined. The length of the CDR3 is 15 residues. CDR1 is SGHTA, CDR2 FQGNSA, per germline. Trimming left V 5 bases short and J 2 bases short, with 15 bases between. CDR3: CASSPGQATQETQYF. For the CDR3, the DNA is TGTGCCAGCAGCCCCGGGCAGGCCACTCAAGAGACCCAGTACTTC.

For this clone: Other DNA sequences in this sample translate to the same CDR3. The J gene is TRBJ2-1, the V gene TRBV5-1; D not resolved. V lost 5 bases to trimming and J lost 3 bases, with 3 bases between them. Germline V gene lookup returns CDR1 SGHRS and CDR2 YFSETQ. The CDR3 is 11 amino acids. For the CDR3, the DNA is TGCGCCAGCAGTTACTACAATGAGCAGTTCTTC. Translating it yields CASSYYNEQFF.

J is TRBJ2-2 and V is TRBV5-4; no clear D gene. This CDR3 spans 13 amino acids. CDR1 and CDR2 from the germline V gene are SGHNT and YYREEE (reference sequence). V was pared by 3 bases and J by 0 bases, with 3 bases between. This chain's CDR3 is CASSSTNTGELFF. The CDR3 bases are TGTGCCAGCAGCTCTACGAACACCGGGGAGCTGTTTTTT. Based on the CDR3 plus reference TRBV5-4 and TRBJ2-2, the full variable domain is ETGVTQSPTHLIKTRGQQVTLRCSSQSGHNTVSWYQQALGQGPQFIFQYYREEENGRGNFPPRFSGLQFPNYSSELNVNALELDDSALYLCASSSTNTGELFFGEGSRLTVL.

This chain uses TRBV29-1 with TRBJ1-2; 11 positions match TRBD1. This CDR3 is 13 amino acids long. The V segment lost 6 bases and the J segment 7 bases; nucleotides outside the gene matches: 7. Germline-derived CDR1 and CDR2 are SQVTM and ANQGSEA. The CDR3 DNA reads TGCAGCGTCCCAGGGACAGGGGGTATTGGCTACACCTTC. Translating gives CSVPGTGGIGYTF.

The rearrangement uses TRBV13 and TRBJ2-5, with D possibly TRBD2 on 5 matching bases. The CDR3 sequence is 14 residues long. Germline V CDR1 and CDR2: PRHDT, FYEKMQ (reference sequence). V was pared by 6 bases and J by 4 bases, with 15 bases between. DNA for the CDR3: TGTGCCAGCAGTTCTCGCAGCGGTCGAGAGACCCAGTACTTC. Its translation is CASSSRSGRETQYF.

CDR3 protein: CASSVPGQEKLFF. The DNA for the CDR3 is TGTGCCAGCAGTGTTCCGGGCCAAGAAAAACTGTTTTTT. This chain joins TRBV6-1 and TRBJ1-4; D uncertain. The CDR3 totals 13 residues. Germline values: CDR1 MNHNS, CDR2 SASEGT. Deletions cut 4 bases from V and 8 bases from J, with 11 bases between.

The V gene is TRBV5-1, the J gene TRBJ2-1; TRBD2 might be the D (5 bases). There are 16 residues in the CDR3. V lost 0 bases and J 4 bases, leaving 14 bases between the germline ends. Germline V gene sequence: CDR1 SGHRS, CDR2 YFSETQ. CDR3 sequence reads: CASSLVKGRGYNEQFF. The DNA of the CDR3 is TGCGCCAGCAGCTTGGTCAAGGGTCGGGGTTACAATGAGCAGTTCTTC.

The chain joins TRBV7-9 to TRBJ2-7, with TRBD1 matching over 7 bases. From germline, CDR1 is SEHNR and CDR2 FQNEAQ (reference sequence). After removal of 5 bases from V and 3 bases from J, the junction contained 10 bases not matched to a gene. The CDR3 is made up of 15 amino acids. The CDR3 is CASSALTGNHYEQYF. The CDR3 DNA sequence: TGTGCCAGCAGCGCATTGACAGGGAACCACTACGAGCAGTACTTC. The variable domain in full, completed from reference TRBV7-9 and TRBJ2-7, reads DTGVSQNPRHKITKRGQNVTFRCDPISEHNRLYWYRQTLGQGPEFLTYFQNEAQLEKSRLLSDRFSAERPKGSFSTLEIQRTEQGDSAMYLCASSALTGNHYEQYFGPGTRLTVT.

The rearrangement links TRBV4-1 to TRBJ2-2, with TRBD2 matching over 8 bases. J was trimmed by 4 bases and V by 2 bases; bases with no gene match: 12. Germline V gene sequence: CDR1 MGHRA, CDR2 YSYEKL. This CDR3 contains 18 residues. CDR3: CASSQKIERAGATGELFF. The CDR3 DNA sequence: TGCGCCAGCAGCCAAAAGATCGAGCGAGCGGGAGCCACCGGGGAGCTGTTTTTT.

This chain links TRBV9 with TRBJ2-5; D possibly corresponds to TRBD1 (6 bases). The V gene's germline CDR1 is SGDLS and CDR2 YYNGEE. The V end was cut by 0 bases, the J end by 1 base, with 13 bases between. This CDR3 spans 16 amino acids. This chain's CDR3 is CASSVGTGLGQETQYF. The CDR3 DNA follows: TGTGCCAGCAGCGTAGGCACAGGGCTGGGCCAAGAGACCCAGTACTTC.

This clone was counted once. The chain links TRBV6-1 to TRBJ2-1; 7 nucleotides line up with TRBD2. Germline V gene sequence: CDR1 MNHNS, CDR2 SASEGT. The ends lost 0 bases at V and 4 bases at J; junction bases unmatched: 3. The length of the CDR3 is 15 residues. CDR3: CASSEAVGGYNEQFF. DNA for the CDR3: TGTGCCAGCAGTGAAGCGGTGGGGGGGTACAATGAGCAGTTCTTC.

The chain carries TRBV6-5 and TRBJ1-1, with unresolved D. The V gene lost 6 bases and the J gene lost 3 bases, with 17 bases spanning the gap. This CDR3 region has 15 residues. Per germline, CDR1 MNHEY and CDR2 SVGAGI. CDR3 protein: CASRSPRESYTEAFF. Here the CDR3 DNA reads TGTGCCAGCAGGTCGCCCCGGGAGAGTTACACTGAAGCTTTCTTT.

The V and J genes are TRBV5-8 and TRBJ2-5; 8 positions match TRBD1. The CDR3 totals 16 residues. From germline, CDR1 is SGHTS and CDR2 YDEGEE. V shed 1 base and J 4 bases; nucleotides not matched to a gene: 9. The CDR3 reads CASSLNGGQGAETQYF. The CDR3 DNA is TGTGCCAGCAGCTTGAACGGTGGGCAGGGGGCAGAGACCCAGTACTTC.

V gene TRBV5-1 combines with J gene TRBJ2-3; 10 nucleotides agree with TRBD2. Trimming cost V 7 bases and J 2 bases; bases outside gene matches: 4. The V gene's germline CDR1 is SGHRS and CDR2 YFSETQ. The CDR3 length is 14 residues. The CDR3 bases are TGCGCCAGCTCTAGCGGGGGCAACACAGATACGCAGTATTTT. Translating it yields CASSSGGNTDTQYF.

V is TRBV9 and J is TRBJ2-3; D remains ambiguous. Trimming shortened V by 7 bases and J by 0 bases, and 9 bases separated the two germline ends. CDR1 SGDLS and CDR2 YYNGEE come from the germline V gene. The CDR3 contains 13 residues. The CDR3 reads CASGSESTDTQYF. Written as DNA, the CDR3 is TGTGCCAGCGGCTCTGAGAGCACAGATACGCAGTATTTT.

V usage is TRBV6-6 and J usage is TRBJ1-3; TRBD1 is a possible D gene (6 bases). The V and J ends lost 0 bases and 4 bases respectively, with 13 bases between them. The germline CDR1 and CDR2 sequences are MNHNY and SVGAGI (reference sequence). The CDR3 has 16 amino acids. The CDR3 DNA reads as TGTGCCAGCAGTTACTCACAGGGAGTAGGCGGAAACACCATATATTTT. Protein product: CASSYSQGVGGNTIYF.

This clone has a single count. The chain links TRBV27 to TRBJ1-1, with D hard to call. This CDR3 spans 15 amino acids. Per germline, CDR1 MNHEY and CDR2 SMNVEV (reference sequence). Trimming shortened V by 3 bases and J by 3 bases, and 14 bases separated the two germline ends. The DNA of the CDR3 is TGTGCCAGCAGTTTGGACGCCAGGCCGTACACTGAAGCTTTCTTT. Translation gives CASSLDARPYTEAFF.

The chain has TRBV6-1 and TRBJ1-6; a weak D match, TRBD1 (6 bases). The CDR3 has 16 residues. CDR1 MNHNS and CDR2 SASEGT come from the germline V gene. The V end lost 2 bases, the J end lost 3 bases, and 11 bases lay between the germline ends. The DNA of the CDR3 is TGTGCCAGCAGTGAACTAGGACAGCTCTATAATTCACCCCTCCACTTT. Its protein is CASSELGQLYNSPLHF.

This chain connects TRBV10-2 to TRBJ1-1, with TRBD1 matching over 8 bases. The germline gives CDR1 WSHSY, CDR2 SAAADI. V lost 4 bases to trimming and J lost 1 base; unmatched junction nucleotides: 8. This CDR3 has 16 amino acids. The CDR3 nucleotides read TGCGCCAGCAGTGTAGACCCCGGACAGGGGAACACTGAAGCTTTCTTT. This sequence encodes CASSVDPGQGNTEAFF.

The V call is TRBV30, the J call TRBJ1-3, with a tentative D call TRBD1 (5 bases). Between the trimmed V and J ends, which lost 1 base and 0 bases, there was a span of 10 bases. Per germline, CDR1 GTSNPN and CDR2 SVGIG (reference sequence). The CDR3 consists of 15 residues. CDR3: CAWSGQSFSGNTIYF. As DNA, the CDR3 is TGTGCCTGGAGTGGACAGTCATTCTCTGGAAACACCATATATTTT.

The chain is built from TRBV6-6 and TRBJ1-5; 8 positions agree with TRBD1. Losses at the gene ends were 5 bases for V and 2 bases for J; bases not matched to a gene: 5. This CDR3 has 15 residues. CDR1 and CDR2 (germline): MNHNY, SVGAGI (reference sequence). The CDR3 sequence is CASSEQGAGNQPQHF. For the CDR3, the DNA is TGTGCCAGCAGTGAGCAGGGGGCGGGCAATCAGCCCCAGCATTTT.

The V call is TRBV10-3, the J call TRBJ2-1, with 9 bases that match TRBD1. The CDR3 runs to 20 residues. Germline values: CDR1 ENHRY, CDR2 SYGVKD. With 4 bases clipped from V and 0 bases from J, the junction kept 16 bases outside the gene matches. CDR3 nucleotide sequence: TGTGCCATCAGTGGGGCACCGGGACAGGGAGGAGAGAGCTCCTACAATGAGCAGTTCTTC. Translation: CAISGAPGQGGESSYNEQFF.

The chain combines TRBV28 with TRBJ2-1; 8 bases map to TRBD1. The CDR3 has 12 residues. V gave up 6 bases and J gave up 6 bases; unmatched junction bases: 1. Germline assignment: CDR1 MDHEN and CDR2 SYDVKM. CDR3 protein: CASRGTGNEQFF. CDR3 coding DNA: TGTGCCAGCAGGGGGACAGGCAATGAGCAGTTCTTC.

The chain recombines TRBV6-1 with TRBJ2-7, with 7 bases matching TRBD1. The CDR3 extends over 14 amino acids. Germline V gene sequence: CDR1 MNHNS, CDR2 SASEGT. Germline trimming cut 4 bases from V and 3 bases from J; bases unmatched to any gene: 6. The CDR3 sequence is CASSVPTGFYEQYF. The CDR3 region has the DNA TGTGCCAGCAGTGTTCCGACAGGGTTCTACGAGCAGTACTTC.

CDR3 in amino acids: CASSLGSLGEKLFF. DNA of the CDR3: TGCGCCAGCAGCTTGGGCTCTCTTGGGGAAAAACTGTTTTTT. The chain links TRBV5-1 to TRBJ1-4; D call uncertain. Looked up from germline, CDR1 is SGHRS and CDR2 is YFSETQ. Trimming took 0 bases from V and 8 from J, leaving 11 bases between them. CDR3 length: 14 residues.

Points on this clone: The sample has other DNA sequences that encode this CDR3 too. This chain joins TRBV7-2 and TRBJ2-3, with D possibly TRBD1 on 5 matching bases. This CDR3 contains 15 residues. V lost 1 base to trimming and J lost 0 bases, with 8 bases between them. Per germline, CDR1 SGHTA and CDR2 FQGNSA. The CDR3 sequence: CASSLVGASTDTQYF. CDR3 sequence (DNA): TGTGCCAGCAGCTTAGTAGGGGCGAGCACAGATACGCAGTATTTT.